This T cell receptor beta chain was recovered during a study of shared clonotypes between healthy human individuals. A remark on this clone: Its target is unknown.

Germline CDR1 reads SGHDN; CDR2 reads FVKESK. CDR3 length: 18 amino acids. Unmatched junction bases numbered 4, after V lost 3 bases and J lost 0 bases. Authors' methods: As immunoSEQ supplied junction-only sequences (without quality scores), filtering differed. Some clones are missing from TCRdb's copy, which holds only in-frame ones; the method was immunoSEQ multiplex PCR. That table is the source of V, J and clone size, and D and trimming were worked out from the DNA. The sample records fewer than 1.6 million clones, around 98.5% being singletons. Division of CD4+ cells produced a CD45RA+ naive subset and a CD45RA-negative memory subset. Study results and caveats: Sequencing depth was expected to influence donor clonotype sharing. Despite large depth, sorted-subset datasets appeared incompletely sequenced.

The specimen sequenced was naive CD4+ T cells sorted from blood. This sample's subset: CD45RA+ positively selected. The source of this sequence is a man in his thirties or forties in good health. The chain has TRBV14 and TRBJ2-1; 14 nucleotides match TRBD2. For the CDR3, the DNA is TGTGCCAGCAGCCACTGGACTAGCGGGAGGTTCTCCTACAATGAGCAGTTCTTC. Amino acids: CASSHWTSGRFSYNEQFF.